Below, 7 T cell receptor beta chains from the same sample are listed, as sequenced in a study of blood T cell repertoires in COVID-19. The table came from immunoSEQ multiplex PCR; TCRdb's copy has only in-frame clones and leaves some out. The sample contains approximately 300,000 clones, about 85% of which appear only once. Sequencing used PBMCs or T cells enriched from blood (not recorded which). These TCRs come from a woman aged 25-40 years who had been exposed to COVID-19.

The chain links TRBV7-8 to TRBJ1-2, with D possibly TRBD1 on 6 matching bases. The CDR3 is made up of 14 amino acids. The ends were cut back, 5 bases at V and 5 bases at J, with 15 bases in the middle. The germline V gene has CDR1 SGHVS and CDR2 FQNEAQ. As DNA, the CDR3 is TGTGCCAGCAGCCCTGCCAGGGGCTTATATGGCTACACCTTC. Its translation: CASSPARGLYGYTF.

The V call is TRBV30, the J call TRBJ2-5; TRBD2 aligns across 8 bases. The CDR3 length is 15 residues. Trimming took 2 bases from V and 5 from J; bases not matched to a gene: 10. Germline loops: CDR1 GTSNPN, CDR2 SVGIG (reference sequence). The CDR3 loop reads CAWSSRSSGLETQYF. DNA of the CDR3: TGTGCCTGGAGTTCTCGGTCTAGCGGGCTGGAGACCCAGTACTTC.

This clone was seen a single time. The genes are TRBV7-2 and TRBJ2-7; maybe TRBD2 (7 bases). The CDR3 is 14 amino acids. CDR1 and CDR2 (germline): SGHTA, FQGNSA. Trimming removed 5 bases from V and 6 bases from J, with 17 bases in between. In nucleotides, the CDR3 is TGTGCCAGCAGCCACGAGGGGGGGGCCTTCGAGCAGTACTTC. Amino acid sequence: CASSHEGGAFEQYF. The complete variable domain, with remaining parts taken from reference TRBV7-2 and TRBJ2-7, reads GAGVSQSPSNKVTEKGKDVELRCDPISGHTALYWYRQSLGQGLEFLIYFQGNSAPDKSGLPSDRFSAERTGGSVSTLTIQRTQQEDSAVYLCASSHEGGAFEQYFGPGTRLTVT.

This rearrangement joins TRBV9 to TRBJ2-3; TRBD2 might be the D (5 bases). V was cut by 4 bases and J by 6 bases, with 12 bases left in between. This CDR3 has 13 residues. CDR1 SGDLS and CDR2 YYNGEE come from the germline V gene. CDR3 protein: CASSPRGYDTQYF. The DNA of the CDR3 is TGTGCCAGCAGCCCTAGAGGGTATGATACGCAGTATTTT.

This rearrangement joins TRBV5-1 to TRBJ1-5; D call uncertain. Trimming shortened V by 0 bases and J by 7 bases, and 11 bases separated the two germline ends. The CDR3 extends over 14 amino acids. Germline CDR1 is SGHRS and CDR2 is YFSETQ. The CDR3 spells CASSLGREGQPQHF. Written as DNA, the CDR3 is TGCGCCAGCAGCTTGGGAAGGGAGGGACAGCCCCAGCATTTT.

V usage is TRBV19 and J usage is TRBJ1-5, with 7 bases lining up with TRBD1. Germline trimming cut 2 bases from V and 4 bases from J; bases unmatched to any gene: 2. The CDR3 runs to 14 residues. Germline lookup yields CDR1 LNHDA and CDR2 SQIVND (reference sequence). The CDR3 sequence: CASSIKQGNQPQHF. CDR3 nucleotides: TGTGCCAGTAGTATAAAACAGGGGAATCAGCCCCAGCATTTT.

The chain joins TRBV28 to TRBJ2-7, with a weak D call TRBD2 (6 bases). CDR1 is MDHEN, CDR2 SYDVKM, per germline. Trimming stripped 4 bases from V and 2 bases from J, with 12 bases between. CDR3 length equals 14 residues. CDR3 loop: CASSSGGVAYEQYF. For the CDR3, the DNA is TGTGCCAGCAGTTCAGGCGGGGTGGCCTACGAGCAGTACTTC.